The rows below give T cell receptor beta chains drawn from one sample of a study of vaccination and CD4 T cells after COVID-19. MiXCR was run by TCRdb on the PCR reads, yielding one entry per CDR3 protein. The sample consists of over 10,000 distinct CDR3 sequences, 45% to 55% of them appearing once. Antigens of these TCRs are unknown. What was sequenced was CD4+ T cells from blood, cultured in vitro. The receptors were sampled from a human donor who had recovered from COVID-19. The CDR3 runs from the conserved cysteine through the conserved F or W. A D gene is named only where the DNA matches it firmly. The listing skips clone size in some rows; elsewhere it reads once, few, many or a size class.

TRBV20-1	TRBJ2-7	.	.	CSADPGTSYPFEQYF	TGCAGTGCTGACCCCGGGACTTCATATCCTTTTGAGCAGTACTTC
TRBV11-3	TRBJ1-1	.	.	CASSTRDLLSTEAFF	TGTGCCAGCAGCACCAGGGATTTGTTATCCACTGAAGCTTTCTTT
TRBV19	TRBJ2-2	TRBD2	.	CASIPNSGATGELFF	TGTGCCAGTATACCGAATAGCGGGGCCACCGGGGAGCTGTTTTTT
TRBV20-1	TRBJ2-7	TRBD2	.	CSAHRTSAYEQYF	TGCAGTGCCCACCGGACTAGCGCCTACGAGCAGTACTTC
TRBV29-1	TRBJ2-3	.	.	CSVDRTGTDTQYF	TGCAGCGTTGACCGGACAGGCACAGATACGCAGTATTTT
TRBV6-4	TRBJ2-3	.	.	CASNFSSVGNRRGSTDTQYF	TGTGCCAGCAATTTCTCCAGTGTTGGGAACCGCAGAGGTAGCACAGATACGCAGTATTTT
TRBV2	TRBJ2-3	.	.	CASSPGVGRERTDTQYF	TGTGCCAGCAGTCCGGGGGTGGGCAGGGAACGAACAGATACGCAGTATTTT
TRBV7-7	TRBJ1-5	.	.	CASSLGGDSNQPQHF	TGTGCTAGCAGCTTAGGAGGAGATAGCAATCAGCCCCAGCATTTT
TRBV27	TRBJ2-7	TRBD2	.	CASSSWTSGHPYEQYF	TGTGCCAGCAGTTCTTGGACTAGCGGGCACCCCTACGAGCAGTACTTC
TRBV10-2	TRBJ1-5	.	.	CASSEEQASYQPQHF	TGCGCCAGCAGTGAGGAACAGGCCTCGTATCAGCCCCAGCATTTT
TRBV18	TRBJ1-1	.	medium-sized	CASSPHRQGENTEAFF	TGTGCCAGCTCACCACACAGGCAGGGAGAGAACACTGAAGCTTTCTTT
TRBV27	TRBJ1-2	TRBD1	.	CASSLSRTGGLGYTF	TGTGCCAGCAGTTTATCTCGGACAGGGGGCTTGGGCTACACCTTC
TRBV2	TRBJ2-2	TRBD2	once	CASSGPASGAWTGELFF	TGTGCCAGCAGTGGTCCGGCTAGCGGGGCGTGGACCGGGGAGCTGTTTTTT
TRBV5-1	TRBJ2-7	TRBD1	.	CASSLGTGLTYEQYF	TGCGCCAGCAGCTTGGGGACAGGGCTAACCTACGAGCAGTACTTC
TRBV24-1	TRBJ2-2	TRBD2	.	CATSGDSGRALAGELFF	TGTGCCACCAGTGGAGACAGCGGGAGGGCCTTGGCCGGGGAGCTGTTTTTT
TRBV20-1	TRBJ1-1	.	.	CPPTEGENTEAFF	TGCCCTCCCACAGAAGGGGAGAACACTGAAGCTTTCTTT
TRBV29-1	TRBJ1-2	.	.	CSVEGRGGYTF	TGCAGCGTTGAGGGGAGAGGTGGCTACACCTTC